The 7 T cell receptor beta chains in this list originate from one sample, sequenced in a study of T cells in Graves' hyperthyroidism and ophthalmopathy. Using RNA transcripts as the source, TCR beta CDR3 regions were amplified. In the first-round RT-PCR of the TCR CDR3, the HTBI primer set was used. TCRdb used MiXCR to reprocess the multiplex PCR reads, holding one entry per CDR3 protein. This table has about 560,000 distinct CDR3 sequences, over 15% appearing once. Sequenced: blood. The receptors were gathered from a woman between 18 and 29 years old with Graves' hyperthyroidism.

Only a few counts were recorded for this clonotype. The gene calls are TRBV4-1 and TRBJ1-1; D not resolved. Germline V gene data show CDR1 as MGHRA and CDR2 as YSYEKL. Between the trimmed V and J ends, which lost 4 bases and 1 base, there was a span of 7 bases. The CDR3 extends over 13 amino acids. As DNA, the CDR3 is TGCGCCAGCAGCCGGACGACGAACACTGAAGCTTTCTTT. Translated, it gives CASSRTTNTEAFF.

A remark on this clonotype: An end of the junction does not agree with germline; a read error may underlie this. V is TRBV5-1 and J is TRBJ1-2; D might be TRBD1 (5 bases). This CDR3 has 14 residues. The germline gives CDR1 SGHRS, CDR2 YFSETQ. The CDR3 here is CVSSETVTNYGYTF. The CDR3 region has the DNA TGCGTCAGCAGCGAGACAGTGACGAACTATGGCTACACCTTC. Supplemented by reference TRBV5-1 and TRBJ1-2, the full variable domain reads KAGVTQTPRYLIKTRGQQVTLSCSPISGHRSVSWYQQTPGQGLQFLFEYFSETQRNKGNFPGRFSGRQFSNSRSEMNVSTLELGDSALYLCVSSETVTNYGYTFGSGTRLTVV.

The V call is TRBV24-1, the J call TRBJ2-5; 8 bases match TRBD2. V lost 5 bases and J lost 5; bases outside the gene matches: 3. CDR1 is KGHDR and CDR2 is SFDVKD in the germline V gene. The CDR3 has 13 residues. CDR3 sequence reads: CATSAGGGETQYF. CDR3 bases: TGTGCCACCAGTGCGGGAGGGGGGGAGACCCAGTACTTC.

This clonotype was detected a few times. V and J are TRBV6-1 and TRBJ1-5; unclear D gene. Germline V gene data show CDR1 as MNHNS and CDR2 as SASEGT. This CDR3 is 13 amino acids long. Trimming removed 5 bases at V and 3 bases at J, with 8 bases between. DNA of the CDR3: TGTGCCAGCAGTTTCAGAGCCAATCAGCCCCAGCATTTT. Encoded protein: CASSFRANQPQHF.

This clonotype was counted many times. The V and J genes are TRBV7-3 and TRBJ1-1; 7 positions agree with TRBD1. V shed 5 bases and J 4 bases; nucleotides not matched to a gene: 10. Germline CDR1 and CDR2: SGHTA and FQGTGA. The CDR3 totals 15 residues. In DNA form, the CDR3 reads TGTGCCAGCAGCCCCAGGGGGTTAGAGAGCACTGAAGCTTTCTTT. Protein product: CASSPRGLESTEAFF.

This clonotype was detected ten times or more. The CDR3, as DNA: TGTGCCAGCAGCCCGACTAGGGGGATGAACACTGAAGCTTTCTTT. Its protein product is CASSPTRGMNTEAFF. V gene TRBV7-8 combines with J gene TRBJ1-1; D perhaps matches TRBD1 (6 bases). The germline CDR1 and CDR2 sequences are SGHVS and FQNEAQ. V lost 5 bases and J 0 bases, leaving 13 bases between the germline ends. The length of the CDR3 is 15 residues.

This clonotype was observed a handful of times. The chain is built from TRBV20-1 and TRBJ1-2; 7 nucleotides agree with TRBD1. Trimming at V came to 1 base and at J to 3 bases, leaving 2 bases not matched to a gene. CDR1 and CDR2 (germline): DFQATT, SNEGSKA (reference sequence). The CDR3 runs 13 residues. This chain's CDR3 is CSARGGTDYGYTF. DNA of the CDR3: TGCAGTGCTAGAGGAGGGACAGACTATGGCTACACCTTC.